The 32 T cell receptor beta chains below all came from one sample that was sequenced in a study of beta chain features in type 1 diabetes. Expressed TCRB transcripts were sequenced because the entire RNA isolate underwent reverse transcription. Some clones are missing from TCRdb's copy, which holds only in-frame ones; the method was immunoSEQ multiplex PCR. The sample lists a few hundred thousand clones, roughly 25% occurring once. Regarding the study as a whole: Among all four CD4+ subsets, Type 1 diabetes patients had TCRB CDR3s that were moderately but significantly shorter.

No cognate antigen is known for these TCRs. Material: naive CD4+ T cells from blood. All receptors derive from a woman aged 25-40 years with type 1 diabetes.

This clone has a handful of counts. This rearrangement joins TRBV30 to TRBJ1-1, with D unresolved. CDR3 length: 15 amino acids. Germline values: CDR1 GTSNPN, CDR2 SVGIG (reference sequence). V was clipped by 0 bases and J by 5 bases, with 16 bases between them. The CDR3 region has the DNA TGTGCCTGGAGTGTACTCGGGGTTAAAGGAACTGAAGCTTTCTTT. It specifies CAWSVLGVKGTEAFF.

The chain has TRBV5-4 and TRBJ2-1, with 7 bases lining up with TRBD2. After removal of 2 bases from V and 0 bases from J, the junction contained 2 bases not matched to a gene. Germline CDR1 is SGHNT and CDR2 is YYREEE (reference sequence). The CDR3 runs 15 residues. CDR3 protein: CASSFSGRSYNEQFF. CDR3 DNA sequence: TGTGCCAGCAGCTTTAGCGGGCGCTCCTACAATGAGCAGTTCTTC.

The sample holds a few counts of this clone. This chain joins TRBV2 and TRBJ2-5; TRBD1 is a possible D gene (5 bases). The CDR3 extends over 13 amino acids. The germline CDR1 and CDR2 sequences are SNHLY and FYNNEI. V shed 2 bases and J shed 5 bases, with 9 bases lying between them. As DNA, the CDR3 is TGTGCCAGCAGTGAACAGGGTAGGGAGACCCAGTACTTC. This codes for CASSEQGRETQYF.

V and J are TRBV20-1 and TRBJ1-1; 8 nucleotides line up with TRBD1. The germline V gene encodes CDR1 DFQATT and CDR2 SNEGSKA (reference sequence). This CDR3 spans 11 amino acids. CDR3 DNA sequence: TGCGCCGGACAGGGGAACACTGAAGCTTTCTTT. Translation: CAGQGNTEAFF.

The chain carries TRBV13 and TRBJ1-1, with D perhaps matching TRBD1 (6 bases). The CDR3 runs 14 residues. V was cut by 3 bases and J by 4 bases, with 12 bases left in between. Per the germline V gene, CDR1 is PRHDT and CDR2 is FYEKMQ (reference sequence). CDR3 in amino acids: CASSFGQSPTEAFF. The DNA for the CDR3 is TGTGCCAGCAGCTTCGGACAGAGCCCCACTGAAGCTTTCTTT.

V is TRBV15 and J is TRBJ2-5; D is possibly TRBD2 (6 bases). V gave up 6 bases and J gave up 4 bases, with 15 bases separating them. This CDR3 spans 14 amino acids. The germline V gene has CDR1 LNHNV and CDR2 YYDKDF (reference sequence). CDR3 bases: TGTGCCACCAGGGCGGGATCCGGCCTAGAGACCCAGTACTTC. The encoded protein is CATRAGSGLETQYF.

This clone was detected only a few times. This chain connects TRBV7-9 to TRBJ1-2; D perhaps matches TRBD1 (5 bases). Trimming removed 3 bases at V and 8 bases at J, with 10 bases between. The CDR3 contains 12 residues. Germline V lookup: CDR1 SEHNR, CDR2 FQNEAQ (reference sequence). The CDR3 nucleotides read TGTGCCAGCAGCTTGGGGACTGGCGGCTACACCTTC. Encoded protein: CASSLGTGGYTF.

The V and J genes are TRBV29-1 and TRBJ2-5, with TRBD1 matching 11 bases. The CDR3 spans 15 residues. The germline CDR1 and CDR2 sequences are SQVTM and ANQGSEA. J gave up 0 bases and V 8 bases, and 8 bases lay outside the gene matches. The CDR3 DNA sequence: TGCAGCTACCGATGGGACAGGGGGGACCAAGAGACCCAGTACTTC. Encoded protein: CSYRWDRGDQETQYF.

This clone was detected only a few times. V and J are TRBV6-1 and TRBJ2-5; no reliable D call. Germline lookup yields CDR1 MNHNS and CDR2 SASEGT. This CDR3 has 12 amino acids. Trimming pared 1 base from V and 5 bases from J, leaving 5 bases between. The CDR3 region is CASSEGGETQYF. In DNA, the CDR3 is TGTGCCAGCAGTGAAGGTGGCGAGACCCAGTACTTC.

This clone has a handful of counts. The gene calls are TRBV5-4 and TRBJ2-1; 7 bases map to TRBD1. This CDR3 spans 12 amino acids. Germline V gene lookup returns CDR1 SGHNT and CDR2 YYREEE (reference sequence). V shed 4 bases, J shed 10 bases, and the junction held 5 bases outside the gene matches. This CDR3 reads CASSPPRGEQFF. The CDR3 nucleotides are TGTGCCAGCAGCCCCCCCAGGGGGGAGCAGTTCTTC.

The table lists this clone with a few counts. This chain uses TRBV30 with TRBJ1-1; 10 positions agree with TRBD1. The CDR3 is made up of 15 amino acids. V shed 4 bases and J 5 bases; nucleotides not matched to a gene: 10. Per the germline V gene, CDR1 is GTSNPN and CDR2 is SVGIG (reference sequence). The CDR3 spells CAWIPRDRGWTEAFF. CDR3 nucleotide sequence: TGTGCCTGGATCCCCCGGGACAGGGGTTGGACTGAAGCTTTCTTT.

The chain is built from TRBV30 and TRBJ1-2; D is ambiguous. V was shortened by 0 bases and J by 7 bases, with 12 bases between the two germline ends. The CDR3 covers 13 residues. Looked up from germline, CDR1 is GTSNPN and CDR2 is SVGIG (reference sequence). The CDR3: CAWSVLTDLGYTF. In nucleotides, the CDR3 is TGTGCCTGGAGTGTACTCACAGACCTTGGCTACACCTTC.

This clone was observed a handful of times. The chain is built from TRBV29-1 and TRBJ2-1; TRBD2 matches 7 bases. V dropped 3 bases and J dropped 4; count of bases not matched to a gene: 3. Germline V gives CDR1 SQVTM, CDR2 ANQGSEA. This CDR3 is 13 amino acids long. Written as DNA, the CDR3 is TGCAGCGTTGAGGCGGGAGTGTACAATGAGCAGTTCTTC. Its translation: CSVEAGVYNEQFF.

The V gene is TRBV9, the J gene TRBJ1-2, with unresolved D. This CDR3 is built from 14 residues. CDR1 and CDR2 from the germline V gene are SGDLS and YYNGEE. The V and J ends lost 3 bases and 4 bases respectively, with 13 bases between them. The CDR3: CASSGASELYGYTF. The CDR3 DNA follows: TGTGCCAGCAGCGGGGCGTCGGAACTCTATGGCTACACCTTC.

The sample holds a few counts of this clone. The V gene is TRBV29-1, the J gene TRBJ2-5; no clear D. Germline loops: CDR1 SQVTM, CDR2 ANQGSEA. The CDR3 length is 13 residues. The V and J ends lost 4 bases and 2 bases respectively, with 11 bases between them. The DNA of the CDR3 is TGCAGCGTTGTACGCGGCTCACAAGAGACCCAGTACTTC. Its translation is CSVVRGSQETQYF.

This clone was picked up a small number of times. The chain uses TRBV27 and TRBJ2-7; a weak D match, TRBD2 (6 bases). The V end lost 5 bases, the J end lost 7 bases, and 24 bases lay between the germline ends. Germline V gene data show CDR1 as MNHEY and CDR2 as SMNVEV (reference sequence). The CDR3 loop spans 16 amino acids. The CDR3 DNA reads TGTGCCAGCAGTCTAACTCTAGCGTCAAGCCCGGGAGAGCAGTACTTC. Translation gives CASSLTLASSPGEQYF.

This clone appeared a few times. This sequence joins TRBV30 and TRBJ1-1; no firm D call. Per the germline V gene, CDR1 is GTSNPN and CDR2 is SVGIG (reference sequence). CDR3 size: 12 residues. Deletions cut 1 base from V and 6 bases from J, with 9 bases between. The CDR3 sequence is CAWSEQFSEAFF. CDR3 in DNA: TGTGCCTGGAGTGAACAGTTCTCTGAAGCTTTCTTT.

A few counts support this clone. This sequence joins TRBV28 and TRBJ2-5; D is unresolved. Germline CDR1 is MDHEN and CDR2 is SYDVKM. Trimming left V 4 bases short and J 0 bases short, with 3 bases between. CDR3 length: 12 amino acids. CDR3 residues: CASSSNQETQYF. In DNA form, the CDR3 reads TGTGCCAGCAGTTCCAACCAAGAGACCCAGTACTTC.

The table lists this clone with a few counts. The chain is built from TRBV7-2 and TRBJ2-2, with 9 nucleotides matching TRBD1. V dropped 5 bases and J dropped 7; count of bases not matched to a gene: 11. The CDR3 totals 16 residues. Germline V lookup: CDR1 SGHTA, CDR2 FQGNSA. The CDR3 is CASSQRDRAVVGELFF. The CDR3 bases are TGTGCCAGCAGCCAGAGGGACAGGGCCGTCGTCGGGGAGCTGTTTTTT. Drawing the rest from reference TRBV7-2 and TRBJ2-2, the complete variable domain is GAGVSQSPSNKVTEKGKDVELRCDPISGHTALYWYRQSLGQGLEFLIYFQGNSAPDKSGLPSDRFSAERTGGSVSTLTIQRTQQEDSAVYLCASSQRDRAVVGELFFGEGSRLTVL.

This chain uses TRBV28 with TRBJ2-3, with TRBD1 identical over 7 bases. The V gene end was trimmed by 6 bases and the J gene end by 0 bases; junction bases not matched to a gene: 0. Germline CDR1 reads MDHEN; CDR2 reads SYDVKM. This CDR3 has 13 amino acids. The CDR3 bases are TGTGCCAGCAGGACAGGGAGCACAGATACGCAGTATTTT. Encoded protein: CASRTGSTDTQYF.

The rearrangement joins TRBV9 to TRBJ2-1; 7 nucleotides line up with TRBD2. The germline CDR1 and CDR2 sequences are SGDLS and YYNGEE. Losses at the gene ends were 2 bases for V and 5 bases for J; bases not matched to a gene: 7. This CDR3 has 15 amino acids. The CDR3 bases are TGTGCCAGCAGCGTTATAGCGGGCCGGAACAATGAGCAGTTCTTC. Its protein is CASSVIAGRNNEQFF.

This chain uses TRBV2 with TRBJ2-7, with 7 bases lining up with TRBD1. There are 12 residues in the CDR3. Per germline, CDR1 SNHLY and CDR2 FYNNEI. Trimming cost V 8 bases and J 2 bases; bases outside gene matches: 3. The CDR3: CASRTGTYEQYF. In nucleotides, the CDR3 is TGTGCCAGCCGGACAGGCACCTACGAGCAGTACTTC.

The V gene is TRBV29-1, the J gene TRBJ2-7; no clear D. Germline CDR1 is SQVTM and CDR2 is ANQGSEA. The V and J ends lost 7 bases and 6 bases respectively, with 7 bases between them. CDR3 size: 9 residues. The CDR3 DNA reads as TGCAGCGCCACAACCGAGCAGTACTTC. Translated: CSATTEQYF.

Notes on this clone: The sample has other DNA sequences that encode this CDR3 too. The chain uses TRBV30 and TRBJ1-5; tentative D call: TRBD1 (5 bases). V lost 3 bases and J lost 2, with 8 bases in between. CDR1 GTSNPN and CDR2 SVGIG come from the germline V gene (reference sequence). This CDR3 contains 13 residues. The CDR3 bases are TGTGCCTGGAGCGACAGAGGCAATCAGCCCCAGCATTTT. Residues: CAWSDRGNQPQHF.

The chain joins TRBV9 to TRBJ2-7; no reliable D call. V gave up 3 bases and J gave up 4 bases, with 5 bases separating them. The length of the CDR3 is 11 residues. Germline V gene sequence: CDR1 SGDLS, CDR2 YYNGEE. The CDR3 sequence is CASSAPYEQYF. For the CDR3, the DNA is TGTGCCAGCAGCGCCCCTTACGAGCAGTACTTC. The full variable domain, rest sourced from reference TRBV9 and TRBJ2-7, is DSGVTQTPKHLITATGQRVTLRCSPRSGDLSVYWYQQSLDQGLQFLIQYYNGEERAKGNILERFSAQQFPDLHSELNLSSLELGDSALYFCASSAPYEQYFGPGTRLTVT.

This clone has more than one count but fewer than ten. V is TRBV28 and J is TRBJ2-1; D gene unclear. In germline, CDR1 is MDHEN, CDR2 SYDVKM. V gave up 6 bases and J gave up 4 bases, with 10 bases separating them. The CDR3 loop spans 13 amino acids. The CDR3: CASSPHEYNEQFF. CDR3 nucleotide sequence: TGTGCCAGCAGCCCGCATGAGTACAATGAGCAGTTCTTC.

This chain joins TRBV5-4 and TRBJ2-3; TRBD2 agrees at 11 bases. CDR1 and CDR2 from the germline V gene are SGHNT and YYREEE (reference sequence). CDR3 length: 15 residues. Trimming at V came to 7 bases and at J to 2 bases, leaving 6 bases not matched to a gene. The CDR3 reads CASGQGLAVTDTQYF. In DNA, the CDR3 is TGTGCCAGCGGGCAGGGACTAGCGGTCACAGATACGCAGTATTTT.

There are a few counts of this clone. V gene TRBV18 combines with J gene TRBJ2-5; a possible D gene is TRBD1 (6 bases). Germline CDR1 is KGHSH and CDR2 is LQKENI. Trimming left V 2 bases short and J 4 bases short, with 11 bases between. CDR3 size: 14 residues. The CDR3 is CASSPVRGRETQYF. Written as DNA, the CDR3 is TGTGCCAGCTCACCAGTCAGGGGACGAGAGACCCAGTACTTC.

V gene TRBV19 combines with J gene TRBJ2-7, with 10 nucleotides matching TRBD2. Germline trimming cut 3 bases from V and 7 bases from J; bases unmatched to any gene: 9. The germline CDR1 and CDR2 sequences are LNHDA and SQIVND (reference sequence). The CDR3 has 15 residues. CDR3 protein: CASSIELAGVDEQYF. The CDR3 bases are TGTGCCAGTAGTATTGAGCTAGCGGGAGTGGATGAGCAGTACTTC.

This sequence joins TRBV19 and TRBJ2-3; D might be TRBD1 (5 bases). Trimming shortened V by 8 bases and J by 2 bases, and 11 bases separated the two germline ends. The CDR3 runs to 13 residues. The germline V gene encodes CDR1 LNHDA and CDR2 SQIVND (reference sequence). DNA for the CDR3: TGTGCCAGTCTCAGGGCAGACACAGATACGCAGTATTTT. It specifies CASLRADTDTQYF. Complete variable domain (other parts from reference TRBV19 and TRBJ2-3): DGGITQSPKYLFRKEGQNVTLSCEQNLNHDAMYWYRQDPGQGLRLIYYSQIVNDFQKGDIAEGYSVSREKKESFPLTVTSAQKNPTAFYLCASLRADTDTQYFGPGTRLTVL.

This clone has more than one count but fewer than ten. The chain is built from TRBV29-1 and TRBJ2-5; D is uncertain. The CDR3 runs to 12 residues. In germline, CDR1 is SQVTM, CDR2 ANQGSEA. V gave up 8 bases and J gave up 1 base, with 11 bases separating them. CDR3 region: CSPVGPQETQYF. For the CDR3, the DNA is TGCAGCCCTGTTGGCCCCCAAGAGACCCAGTACTTC.

The chain joins TRBV19 to TRBJ1-2; perhaps TRBD1 as D (6 bases). The CDR3 runs to 14 residues. Per germline, CDR1 LNHDA and CDR2 SQIVND (reference sequence). Trimming cost V 4 bases and J 9 bases, with 18 bases left between them. The CDR3 loop reads CASSTPGTQERYTF. The CDR3 DNA follows: TGTGCCAGTAGTACGCCTGGGACACAAGAGCGCTACACCTTC. The full variable domain, completed using reference TRBV19 and TRBJ1-2, is DGGITQSPKYLFRKEGQNVTLSCEQNLNHDAMYWYRQDPGQGLRLIYYSQIVNDFQKGDIAEGYSVSREKKESFPLTVTSAQKNPTAFYLCASSTPGTQERYTFGSGTRLTVV.